This TCR beta chain was identified in a study of T cells in Graves' hyperthyroidism and ophthalmopathy. A lack of ophthalmopathy progression within 18 months defined stable Graves' hyperthyroidism. V lost 3 bases to trimming and J lost 8 bases, with 16 bases between them. CDR1 SQVTM and CDR2 ANQGSEA come from the germline V gene. This CDR3 has 13 residues. TCR beta CDR3 regions were amplified from RNA transcripts. The primer set for the first-round RT-PCR of the TCR CDR3 was HTBI. TCRdb processed the multiplex PCR reads anew with MiXCR; each CDR3 protein has one entry. The data contain roughly 700,000 distinct CDR3 sequences, roughly 17% of them singletons. Findings of the study overall: Blood also carried most thyroid clonotypes expanded above 0.001. Researchers report that a 13 V-J model separated ophthalmopathy from stable hyperthyroidism. Ophthalmopathy got predicted by the model a median 6.5 months before its onset.

Of note for this clonotype: Its antigen is unidentified.

The sequence was collected from a man aged 45 to 65 with Graves' hyperthyroidism. Material: blood. J is TRBJ1-2 and V is TRBV29-1; D is possibly TRBD1 (6 bases). The CDR3 DNA reads as TGCAGCGTTGACGGGGGCGCCGGGAACGGCTACACCTTC. Its protein is CSVDGGAGNGYTF.